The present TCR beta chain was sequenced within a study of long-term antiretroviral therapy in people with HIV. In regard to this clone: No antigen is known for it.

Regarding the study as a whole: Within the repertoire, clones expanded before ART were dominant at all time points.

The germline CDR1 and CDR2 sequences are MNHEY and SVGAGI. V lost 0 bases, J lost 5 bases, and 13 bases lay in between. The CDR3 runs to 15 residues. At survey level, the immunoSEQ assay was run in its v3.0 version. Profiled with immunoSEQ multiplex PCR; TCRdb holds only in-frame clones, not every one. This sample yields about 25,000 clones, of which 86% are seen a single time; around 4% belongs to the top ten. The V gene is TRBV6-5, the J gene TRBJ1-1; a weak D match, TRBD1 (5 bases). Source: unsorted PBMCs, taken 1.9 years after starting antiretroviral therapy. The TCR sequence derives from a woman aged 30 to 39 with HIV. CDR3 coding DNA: TGTGCCAGCAGTTACTCGAATGGGGGTGGGACTGAAGCTTTCTTT. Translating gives CASSYSNGGGTEAFF.